This entry features one T cell receptor (beta chain) sequence. V was cut by 3 bases and J by 1 base, with 12 bases left in between. This CDR3 region has 16 residues. Germline V gives CDR1 SNHLY, CDR2 FYNNEI. This entry is derived from a study of shared clonotypes between healthy human individuals. Investigators divided CD4+ cells into CD45RA+ naive and CD45RA-negative memory subsets. Profiling relied on immunoSEQ multiplex PCR, and the TCRdb table lists in-frame clones only, not all of them. Of about 670,000 clones listed, 60% to 80% are singletons. The sequence derives from a young woman in good health. J is TRBJ2-2 and V is TRBV2; possible D gene TRBD1, 5 bases. The sequenced material came from memory CD4+ T cells sorted from blood. Stated subset: CD45RA-negative fraction. CDR3 sequence reads: CASSDSGAMNTGELFF. The CDR3 DNA reads TGTGCCAGCAGTGACTCTGGGGCCATGAACACCGGGGAGCTGTTTTTT.